Below are 26 T cell receptor beta chains sequenced from a single sample in a study of T cell responses to AZD1222 COVID-19 vaccine. Data came from immunoSEQ multiplex PCR; TCRdb stores just in-frame clones and leaves some out. The sample shows fewer than 250,000 clones, more than 85% of them seen only once. Sequenced material: peripheral blood, taken on day 0 of MenACWY control vaccination. All receptors derive from an adult in good health.

The rearrangement links TRBV10-3 to TRBJ1-5, with 11 bases identical to TRBD1. Looked up from germline, CDR1 is ENHRY and CDR2 is SYGVKD. CDR3 length equals 14 residues. V lost 4 bases, J lost 7 bases, and 3 bases stayed unmatched. The CDR3 DNA reads TGTGCCATCAGTGCCCGGACAGGGGGCCAGCCCCAGCATTTT. This encodes CAISARTGGQPQHF.

J is TRBJ1-6 and V is TRBV25-1; D is perhaps TRBD1 (5 bases). V shed 0 bases and J shed 8 bases, with 8 bases lying between them. Germline loops: CDR1 MGHDK, CDR2 SYGVNS. The CDR3 sequence is 14 residues long. CDR3 region: CASSEYRAHSPLHF. In DNA form, the CDR3 reads TGTGCCAGCAGTGAATACAGGGCACATTCACCCCTCCACTTT.

The chain couples TRBV5-6 to TRBJ2-7; D unclear. The V gene's germline CDR1 is SGHDT and CDR2 YYEEEE. The CDR3 runs to 15 residues. V was cut by 1 base and J by 2 bases, with 13 bases left in between. This CDR3 reads CASSLSPGEAYEQYF. The CDR3 nucleotides read TGTGCCAGCAGCTTGTCCCCCGGAGAAGCCTACGAGCAGTACTTC.

This clone was recorded a few times. The V and J genes are TRBV15 and TRBJ1-2, with D tentatively TRBD1 (5 bases). CDR3 size: 16 residues. Trimming shortened V by 1 base and J by 8 bases, and 20 bases separated the two germline ends. The V gene's germline CDR1 is LNHNV and CDR2 YYDKDF (reference sequence). Written as DNA, the CDR3 is TGTGCCACCAGCAGAGGGTTTAACTCCGGGACGGTCGGCTACACCTTC. Translated, it gives CATSRGFNSGTVGYTF.

The V and J genes are TRBV4-2 and TRBJ2-2; D remains unclear. Trimming pared 5 bases from V and 1 base from J, leaving 11 bases between. Per germline, CDR1 LGHNA and CDR2 YNFKEQ. The CDR3 runs 15 residues. Here the CDR3 reads CASSGRAMNTGELFF. The CDR3 nucleotides are TGTGCCAGCAGCGGACGGGCTATGAACACCGGGGAGCTGTTTTTT.

Here the CDR3 DNA reads TGCGCCAGCAGCCAAGATATCACGGGGAAACCCCTCCACTTT. Protein: CASSQDITGKPLHF. V is TRBV4-3 and J is TRBJ1-6; D gene uncertain. Germline CDR1 is LGHNA and CDR2 is YSLEER. The V and J ends lost 0 bases and 12 bases respectively, with 12 bases between them. The CDR3 loop spans 14 amino acids.

This sequence joins TRBV6-5 and TRBJ1-4; 7 bases agree with TRBD1. In germline, CDR1 is MNHEY, CDR2 SVGAGI. Germline trimming cut 6 bases from V and 7 bases from J; bases unmatched to any gene: 11. The CDR3 is 15 amino acids. The CDR3 region has the DNA TGTGCCAGCAGAGAGACAGGGTACAGCAGTGAAAAACTGTTTTTT. Translated, it gives CASRETGYSSEKLFF.

This chain connects TRBV19 to TRBJ2-5, with D perhaps given as TRBD1 or TRBD2 (6 bases each). V lost 7 bases and J 5 bases, leaving 14 bases between the germline ends. Germline CDR1 and CDR2: LNHDA and SQIVND (reference sequence). There are 13 residues in the CDR3. The CDR3 loop reads CASTMGGLETQYF. DNA for the CDR3: TGTGCCAGTACCATGGGGGGCTTGGAGACCCAGTACTTC. The variable domain in full, with the rest retrieved from reference TRBV19 and TRBJ2-5, is DGGITQSPKYLFRKEGQNVTLSCEQNLNHDAMYWYRQDPGQGLRLIYYSQIVNDFQKGDIAEGYSVSREKKESFPLTVTSAQKNPTAFYLCASTMGGLETQYFGPGTRLLVL.

This chain uses TRBV2 with TRBJ1-2; D remains ambiguous. CDR1 and CDR2 from the germline V gene are SNHLY and FYNNEI. The CDR3 has 13 residues. Between the trimmed V and J ends, which lost 4 bases and 7 bases, there was a span of 13 bases. The chain's CDR3 is CASSGVQVSGYTF. The DNA of the CDR3 is TGTGCCAGCAGTGGGGTCCAAGTGAGTGGCTACACCTTC. The whole variable domain, filled in from reference TRBV2 and TRBJ1-2, reads EPEVTQTPSHQVTQMGQEVILRCVPISNHLYFYWYRQILGQKVEFLVSFYNNEISEKSEIFDDQFSVERPDGSNFTLKIRSTKLEDSAMYFCASSGVQVSGYTFGSGTRLTVV.

The genes are TRBV19 and TRBJ1-4; D perhaps matches TRBD1 (5 bases). The V and J ends lost 1 base and 8 bases respectively, with 17 bases between them. In germline, CDR1 is LNHDA, CDR2 SQIVND (reference sequence). The CDR3 length is 16 residues. CDR3 in amino acids: CASSIGWGRGDEKLFF. The DNA of the CDR3 is TGTGCCAGTAGTATAGGGTGGGGAAGGGGAGACGAAAAACTGTTTTTT.

This chain joins TRBV7-2 and TRBJ1-2; 8 bases line up with TRBD1. V gave up 4 bases and J gave up 4 bases; unmatched junction bases: 2. The CDR3 runs to 13 residues. Germline V gives CDR1 SGHTA, CDR2 FQGNSA. The CDR3 nucleotides read TGTGCCAGCAGCTCGGGACAGGTCTATGGCTACACCTTC. Protein sequence: CASSSGQVYGYTF.

This sequence joins TRBV7-9 and TRBJ2-5, with 7 positions matching TRBD1. CDR1 and CDR2 from the germline V gene are SEHNR and FQNEAQ (reference sequence). The V gene end was trimmed by 5 bases and the J gene end by 3 bases; junction bases not matched to a gene: 6. CDR3 length equals 14 residues. The CDR3 spells CASSEQQGKETQYF. For the CDR3, the DNA is TGTGCCAGCAGCGAGCAACAGGGGAAAGAGACCCAGTACTTC.

This rearrangement joins TRBV11-2 to TRBJ2-1; D remains unclear. Germline V gene data show CDR1 as SGHAT and CDR2 as FQNNGV. V was cut by 3 bases and J by 8 bases, with 14 bases left in between. The CDR3 covers 14 residues. The CDR3 nucleotides are TGTGCCAGCAGCTTCTCGGACCTCGGATATGAGCAGTTCTTC. Its translation: CASSFSDLGYEQFF.

The chain is built from TRBV7-6 and TRBJ2-5, with no clear D. V was clipped by 5 bases and J by 2 bases, with 9 bases between them. CDR1 SGHVS and CDR2 FNYEAQ come from the germline V gene. The CDR3 length is 13 residues. In DNA form, the CDR3 reads TGTGCCAGCAGCCTGGGGATTCAAGAGACCCAGTACTTC. It encodes CASSLGIQETQYF.

The chain couples TRBV5-5 to TRBJ1-2; TRBD1 matches 8 bases. Germline V gene data show CDR1 as SGHKS and CDR2 as YYEKEE (reference sequence). This CDR3 contains 14 residues. V lost 0 bases, J lost 5 bases, and 3 bases stayed unmatched. This chain's CDR3 is CASSLGQGNYGYTF. The CDR3 DNA reads as TGTGCCAGCAGCTTGGGACAGGGGAATTATGGCTACACCTTC.

This chain links TRBV28 with TRBJ1-6; no definite D call. This CDR3 has 14 amino acids. CDR1 is MDHEN and CDR2 is SYDVKM in the germline V gene. V was clipped by 8 bases and J by 5 bases, with 13 bases between them. The CDR3 sequence is CASGVGLNNSPLHF. The CDR3 bases are TGTGCCAGCGGTGTGGGCCTTAATAATTCACCCCTCCACTTT.

This chain links TRBV10-3 with TRBJ2-5; tentative D call: TRBD2 (6 bases). V lost 1 base and J 4 bases, leaving 16 bases between the germline ends. Germline V lookup: CDR1 ENHRY, CDR2 SYGVKD. The length of the CDR3 is 16 residues. This CDR3 reads CAISELGRRVRETQYF. CDR3 sequence (DNA): TGTGCCATCAGTGAGTTGGGGAGGAGGGTTCGAGAGACCCAGTACTTC.

Details on this clone: One junction end disagrees with the germline gene, perhaps due to a read error. The V and J genes are TRBV6-1 and TRBJ2-5, with D unclear. This CDR3 is 14 amino acids long. Germline CDR1 MNHNS, CDR2 SASEGT. The CDR3, as DNA: TGTGCCAGCAGTGAAGCGCACCTCCAAGGGACCCAGTACTTC. Translation: CASSEAHLQGTQYF.

This chain joins TRBV30 and TRBJ1-4, with D perhaps TRBD1 (6 bases). The germline V and J ends were trimmed by 2 bases and 6 bases, with 10 bases remaining between them. The CDR3 extends over 13 amino acids. CDR1 and CDR2 (germline): GTSNPN, SVGIG (reference sequence). The CDR3 DNA reads as TGTGCCTGGAGTCCGGACAGATATGAAAAACTGTTTTTT. Its protein product is CAWSPDRYEKLFF.

The V and J genes are TRBV24-1 and TRBJ2-2; no reliable D call. V gave up 10 bases and J gave up 5 bases, with 13 bases separating them. Germline values: CDR1 KGHDR, CDR2 SFDVKD. The CDR3 covers 13 residues. Here the CDR3 reads CATKNPYTGELFF. The DNA of the CDR3 is TGTGCCACTAAAAACCCCTATACCGGGGAGCTGTTTTTT.

The rearrangement links TRBV4-1 to TRBJ1-1, with D uncertain. CDR1 and CDR2 from the germline V gene are MGHRA and YSYEKL. V shed 1 base and J shed 7 bases, with 13 bases lying between them. There are 14 residues in the CDR3. The CDR3 DNA follows: TGCGCCAGCAGCCAAGGTCAGCTACGCGGTGAAGCTTTCTTT. Its protein is CASSQGQLRGEAFF.

The CDR3 DNA sequence: TGTGCCAGCAGCGGGGTCCTGAACACTGAAGCTTTCTTT. Amino acid sequence: CASSGVLNTEAFF. The V gene is TRBV6-5, the J gene TRBJ1-1; no reliable D call. Germline CDR1 MNHEY, CDR2 SVGAGI. V was pared by 6 bases and J by 0 bases, with 8 bases between. This CDR3 has 13 amino acids.

This chain links TRBV10-1 with TRBJ1-3, with D uncertain. The germline V gene has CDR1 WNHNN and CDR2 SYGVQD (reference sequence). The V end lost 7 bases, the J end lost 0 bases, and 13 bases lay between the germline ends. The CDR3 contains 15 residues. CDR3 amino acids: CASTRDGSSGNTIYF. The CDR3 nucleotides are TGCGCCAGCACCCGCGACGGATCCTCTGGAAACACCATATATTTT.

The V call is TRBV4-1, the J call TRBJ2-5, with a tentative D call TRBD2 (6 bases). Deletions cut 0 bases from V and 7 bases from J, with 18 bases between. The CDR3 totals 16 residues. Germline V lookup: CDR1 MGHRA, CDR2 YSYEKL. The CDR3 protein is CASSQEGAGPGGTQYF. The CDR3 region has the DNA TGCGCCAGCAGCCAAGAAGGGGCGGGGCCCGGGGGGACCCAGTACTTC.

V gene TRBV7-9 combines with J gene TRBJ2-7; TRBD1 agrees at 9 bases. Germline V CDR1 and CDR2: SEHNR, FQNEAQ (reference sequence). The V and J ends lost 5 bases and 3 bases, in that order; junction bases with no gene match: 8. There are 15 residues in the CDR3. CDR3: CASSPPNRGLYEQYF. CDR3 bases: TGTGCCAGCAGCCCTCCCAACAGGGGGCTCTACGAGCAGTACTTC.

This rearrangement joins TRBV12-1 to TRBJ1-3. TRBV12-1 constitutes a pseudogene. CDR3 length: 13 amino acids. The CDR3 DNA is TGTGCCAGCGCCGTGAACTCTGGAAACACCATATATTTT. It yields the protein CASAVNSGNTIYF.